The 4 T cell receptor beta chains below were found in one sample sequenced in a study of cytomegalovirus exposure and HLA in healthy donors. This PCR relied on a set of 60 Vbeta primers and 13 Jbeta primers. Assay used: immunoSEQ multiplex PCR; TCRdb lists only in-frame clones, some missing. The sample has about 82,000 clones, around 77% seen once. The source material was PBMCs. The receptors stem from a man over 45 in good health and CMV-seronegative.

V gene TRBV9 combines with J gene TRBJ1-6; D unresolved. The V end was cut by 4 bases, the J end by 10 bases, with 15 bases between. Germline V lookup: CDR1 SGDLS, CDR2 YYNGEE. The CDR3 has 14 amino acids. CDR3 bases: TGTGCCAGCAGCAAAGAGGTGGGTCGGTCACCCCTCCACTTT. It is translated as CASSKEVGRSPLHF.

The CDR3 bases are TGTGCCAGTAGTATAAGAGGACAGAACTCGTACCAAGAGACCCAGTACTTC. Protein sequence: CASSIRGQNSYQETQYF. The V gene is TRBV19, the J gene TRBJ2-5; D possibly corresponds to TRBD1 (6 bases). Trimming stripped 2 bases from V and 0 bases from J, with 16 bases between. The CDR3 loop spans 17 amino acids. The germline CDR1 and CDR2 sequences are LNHDA and SQIVND (reference sequence). Full variable domain (remainder filled in from reference TRBV19 and TRBJ2-5): DGGITQSPKYLFRKEGQNVTLSCEQNLNHDAMYWYRQDPGQGLRLIYYSQIVNDFQKGDIAEGYSVSREKKESFPLTVTSAQKNPTAFYLCASSIRGQNSYQETQYFGPGTRLLVL.

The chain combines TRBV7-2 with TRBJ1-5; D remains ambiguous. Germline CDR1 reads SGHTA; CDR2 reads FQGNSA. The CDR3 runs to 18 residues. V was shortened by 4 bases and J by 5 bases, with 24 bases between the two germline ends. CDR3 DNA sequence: TGTGCCAGCAGCTCCCACCCCGCCCTACCGGGGAGCGATCAGCCCCAGCATTTT. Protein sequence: CASSSHPALPGSDQPQHF.

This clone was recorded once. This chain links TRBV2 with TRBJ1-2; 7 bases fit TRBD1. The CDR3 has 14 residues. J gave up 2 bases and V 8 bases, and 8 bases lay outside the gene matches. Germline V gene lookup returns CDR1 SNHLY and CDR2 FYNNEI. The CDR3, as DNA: TGTGCCAGCGCTCGGGACAGACAAAACTATGGCTACACCTTC. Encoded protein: CASARDRQNYGYTF.